Here is one TCR beta chain with its context. The entry originates in a study of Ad26.COV2.S vaccination and SARS-CoV-2 variants. Overall study context: Donor was one of the participants in the Ad26.COV2.S arm of the COV1001 trial.

Produced via immunoSEQ multiplex PCR; TCRdb's table is partial and in-frame only. The sample lists about 440,000 clones, roughly 87% seen once, with roughly 4.3% in the top ten. Treatment described: around 19 received Ad26.COV2.S at low or high dose, single or two shots; about 5 received placebo; per-sample allocation not given. Day 63 after the first vaccine or placebo injection was the time point for sampling. The receptor comes from a person aged 18-60 years who received the Ad26.COV2.S COVID-19 vaccine or a placebo. This material consisted of peripheral blood, taken in a trial of Ad26.COV2.S vaccine versus placebo.

The CDR3: CASSVTPIGGTSFRNEQFF. As DNA, the CDR3 is TGTGCCAGCAGCGTAACCCCAATTGGGGGGACTAGTTTCCGCAATGAGCAGTTCTTC. The chain carries TRBV9 and TRBJ2-1; 8 bases map to TRBD2. There are 19 residues in the CDR3. The V gene's germline CDR1 is SGDLS and CDR2 YYNGEE. The ends lost 1 base at V and 6 bases at J; junction bases unmatched: 18.